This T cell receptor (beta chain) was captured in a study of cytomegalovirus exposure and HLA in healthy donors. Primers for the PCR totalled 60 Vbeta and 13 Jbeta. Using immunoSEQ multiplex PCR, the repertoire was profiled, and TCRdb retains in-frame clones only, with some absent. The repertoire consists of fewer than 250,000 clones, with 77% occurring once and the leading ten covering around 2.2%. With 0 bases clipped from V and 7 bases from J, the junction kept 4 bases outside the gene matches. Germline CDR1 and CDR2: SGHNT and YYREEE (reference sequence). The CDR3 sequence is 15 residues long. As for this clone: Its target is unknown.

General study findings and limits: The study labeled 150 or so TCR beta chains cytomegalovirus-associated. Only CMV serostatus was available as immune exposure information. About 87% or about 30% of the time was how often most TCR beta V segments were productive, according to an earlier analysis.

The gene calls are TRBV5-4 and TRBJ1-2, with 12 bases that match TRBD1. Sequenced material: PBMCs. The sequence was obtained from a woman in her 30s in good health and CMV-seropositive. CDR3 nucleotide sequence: TGTGCCAGCAGCTTGGAAGGGACAGGGGGCCGTGGCTACACCTTC. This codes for CASSLEGTGGRGYTF.